The 6 T cell receptor beta chains presented below share a single source sample, sequenced in a study of cytomegalovirus exposure and HLA in healthy donors. The protocol was immunoSEQ multiplex PCR, while the TCRdb copy is restricted to in-frame clones and leaves out a portion. This sample carries 130,000 to 150,000 clones, 88% of them seen once, and the ten largest clones take 7.5% to 10%. Sequencing input: PBMCs. These receptors all stem from a woman aged 18 to 35 in good health and CMV-seropositive.

V is TRBV9 and J is TRBJ2-4; a weak D match, TRBD2 (6 bases). Germline assignment: CDR1 SGDLS and CDR2 YYNGEE. V lost 2 bases and J 6 bases, leaving 12 bases between the germline ends. The CDR3 is 14 amino acids. The CDR3 sequence: CASSVNGGGNIQYF. The CDR3, as DNA: TGTGCCAGCAGCGTCAACGGGGGAGGAAACATTCAGTACTTC.

The chain combines TRBV28 with TRBJ2-7, with D unresolved. The CDR3 extends over 11 amino acids. Looked up from germline, CDR1 is MDHEN and CDR2 is SYDVKM. The CDR3 DNA sequence: TGTGCGGCCGGCCTAGCCTACGAGCAGTACTTC. It encodes CAAGLAYEQYF. Drawing the rest from reference TRBV28 and TRBJ2-7, the complete variable domain is DVKVTQSSRYLVKRTGEKVFLECVQDMDHENMFWYRQDPGLGLRLIYFSYDVKMKEKGDIPEGYSVSREKKERFSLILESASTNQTSMYLCAAGLAYEQYFGPGTRLTVT.

A single count supports this clone. V is TRBV7-2 and J is TRBJ2-3; 7 bases line up with TRBD2. Trimming removed 1 base from V and 5 bases from J; junction bases left unmatched: 0. The germline V gene has CDR1 SGHTA and CDR2 FQGNSA. The CDR3 spans 13 residues. The CDR3 spells CASSLERGDTQYF. The CDR3 DNA reads TGTGCCAGCAGCTTAGAGCGGGGAGATACGCAGTATTTT.

The chain couples TRBV4-1 to TRBJ1-2; 9 nucleotides align to TRBD1. The V and J ends lost 0 bases and 0 bases, in that order; junction bases with no gene match: 14. This CDR3 is built from 20 residues. Per germline, CDR1 MGHRA and CDR2 YSYEKL. The DNA of the CDR3 is TGCGCCAGCAGCCAAGATAGGCCACGGACAGGGGCGGAAGCTAACTATGGCTACACCTTC. Its protein product is CASSQDRPRTGAEANYGYTF.

The V gene is TRBV28, the J gene TRBJ2-1; TRBD2 matches at 9 bases. There are 13 residues in the CDR3. In germline, CDR1 is MDHEN, CDR2 SYDVKM. Trimming removed 7 bases from V and 8 bases from J; junction bases left unmatched: 6. CDR3 in amino acids: CASTAGGGDEQFF. The DNA of the CDR3 is TGTGCCAGCACGGCGGGAGGGGGTGATGAGCAGTTCTTC.

Concerning this clone itself: The junction differs from germline at one of its ends, possibly a read error. This chain's CDR3 is CASSPQGALTEAFF. CDR3 sequence (DNA): TGTGCTAGCAGTCCCCAGGGTGCCCTCACTGAAGCTTTCTTT. The rearrangement uses TRBV7-7 and TRBJ1-1; D may be TRBD1 (5 bases). Germline CDR1 and CDR2: SSHAT and FNYEAQ (reference sequence). The CDR3 extends over 14 amino acids.